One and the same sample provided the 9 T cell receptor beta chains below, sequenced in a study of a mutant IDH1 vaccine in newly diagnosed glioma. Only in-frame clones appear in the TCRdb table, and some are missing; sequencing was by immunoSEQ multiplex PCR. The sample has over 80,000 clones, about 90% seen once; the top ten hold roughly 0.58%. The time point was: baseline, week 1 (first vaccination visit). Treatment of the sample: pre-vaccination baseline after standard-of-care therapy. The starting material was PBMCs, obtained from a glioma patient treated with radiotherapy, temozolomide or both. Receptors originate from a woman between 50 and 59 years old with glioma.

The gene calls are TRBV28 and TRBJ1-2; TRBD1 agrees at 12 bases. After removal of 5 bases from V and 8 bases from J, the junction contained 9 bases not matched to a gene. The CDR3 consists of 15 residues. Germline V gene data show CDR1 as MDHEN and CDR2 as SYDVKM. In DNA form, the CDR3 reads TGTGCCAGCAGTGGCCCCGGGACAGGGGGCGACGGCTACACCTTC. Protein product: CASSGPGTGGDGYTF.

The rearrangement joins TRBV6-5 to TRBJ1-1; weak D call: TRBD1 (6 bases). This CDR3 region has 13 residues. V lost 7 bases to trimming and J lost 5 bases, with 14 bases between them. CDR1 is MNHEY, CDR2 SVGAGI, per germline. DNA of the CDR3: TGTGCCAGCAAGTCCGACAGGATGACTGAAGCTTTCTTT. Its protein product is CASKSDRMTEAFF.

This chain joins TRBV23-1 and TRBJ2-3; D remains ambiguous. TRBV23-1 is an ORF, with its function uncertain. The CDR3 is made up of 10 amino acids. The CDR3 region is CARFGDTQYF. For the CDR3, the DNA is TGCGCGAGGTTTGGGGATACGCAGTATTTT.

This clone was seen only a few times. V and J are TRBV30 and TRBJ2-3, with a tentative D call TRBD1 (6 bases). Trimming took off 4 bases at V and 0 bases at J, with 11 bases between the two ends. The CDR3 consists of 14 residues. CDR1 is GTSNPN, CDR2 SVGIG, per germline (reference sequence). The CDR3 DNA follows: TGTGCCTGGATGCAGGGGTTTAGCACAGATACGCAGTATTTT. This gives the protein CAWMQGFSTDTQYF.

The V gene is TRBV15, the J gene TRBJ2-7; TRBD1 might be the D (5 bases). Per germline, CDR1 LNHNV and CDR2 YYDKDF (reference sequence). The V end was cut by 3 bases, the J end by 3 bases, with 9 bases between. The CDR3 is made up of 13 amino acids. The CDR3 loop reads CATSRTDLYEQYF. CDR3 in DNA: TGTGCCACCAGCAGGACAGACCTCTACGAGCAGTACTTC.

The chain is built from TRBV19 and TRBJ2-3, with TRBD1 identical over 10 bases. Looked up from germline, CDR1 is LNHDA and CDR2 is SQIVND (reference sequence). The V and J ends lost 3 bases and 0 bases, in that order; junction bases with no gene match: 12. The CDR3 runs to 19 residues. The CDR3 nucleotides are TGTGCCAGTAGTATGGGACAGGGGATATGGACTACTAGCACAGATACGCAGTATTTT. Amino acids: CASSMGQGIWTTSTDTQYF.

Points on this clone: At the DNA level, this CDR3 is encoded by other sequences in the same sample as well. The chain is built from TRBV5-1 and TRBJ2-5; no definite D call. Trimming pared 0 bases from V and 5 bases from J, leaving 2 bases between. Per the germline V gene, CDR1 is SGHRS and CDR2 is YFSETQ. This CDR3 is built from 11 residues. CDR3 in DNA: TGCGCCAGCAGCTTGGACGAGACCCAGTACTTC. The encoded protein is CASSLDETQYF.

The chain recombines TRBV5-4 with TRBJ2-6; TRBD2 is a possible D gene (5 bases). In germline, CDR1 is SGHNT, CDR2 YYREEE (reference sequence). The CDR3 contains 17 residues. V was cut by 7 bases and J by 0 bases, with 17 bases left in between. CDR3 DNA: TGTGCCAGCTCCCCGGGGAGCCTCAGCTCTGGGGCCAACGTCCTGACTTTC. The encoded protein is CASSPGSLSSGANVLTF.

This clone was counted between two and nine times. The chain's CDR3 is CASSPFPTENTEAFF. In DNA, the CDR3 is TGTGCCAGCAGCCCATTTCCCACAGAGAACACTGAAGCTTTCTTT. The chain carries TRBV4-2 and TRBJ1-1; no firm D call. Trimming took 4 bases from V and 1 from J, leaving 13 bases between them. CDR3 length: 15 residues. CDR1 is LGHNA and CDR2 is YNFKEQ in the germline V gene.